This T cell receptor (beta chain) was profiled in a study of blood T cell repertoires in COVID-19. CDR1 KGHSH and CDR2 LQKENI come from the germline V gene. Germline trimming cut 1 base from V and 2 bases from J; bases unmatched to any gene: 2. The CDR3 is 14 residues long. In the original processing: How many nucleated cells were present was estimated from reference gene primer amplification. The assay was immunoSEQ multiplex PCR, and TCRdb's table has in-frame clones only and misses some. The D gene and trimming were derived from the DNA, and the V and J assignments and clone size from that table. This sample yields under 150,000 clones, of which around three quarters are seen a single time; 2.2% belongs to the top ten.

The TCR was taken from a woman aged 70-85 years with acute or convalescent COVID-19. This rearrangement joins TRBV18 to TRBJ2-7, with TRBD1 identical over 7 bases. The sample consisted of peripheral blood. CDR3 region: CASSPQGAAYEQYF. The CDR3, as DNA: TGTGCCAGCTCACCACAGGGGGCCGCCTACGAGCAGTACTTC.